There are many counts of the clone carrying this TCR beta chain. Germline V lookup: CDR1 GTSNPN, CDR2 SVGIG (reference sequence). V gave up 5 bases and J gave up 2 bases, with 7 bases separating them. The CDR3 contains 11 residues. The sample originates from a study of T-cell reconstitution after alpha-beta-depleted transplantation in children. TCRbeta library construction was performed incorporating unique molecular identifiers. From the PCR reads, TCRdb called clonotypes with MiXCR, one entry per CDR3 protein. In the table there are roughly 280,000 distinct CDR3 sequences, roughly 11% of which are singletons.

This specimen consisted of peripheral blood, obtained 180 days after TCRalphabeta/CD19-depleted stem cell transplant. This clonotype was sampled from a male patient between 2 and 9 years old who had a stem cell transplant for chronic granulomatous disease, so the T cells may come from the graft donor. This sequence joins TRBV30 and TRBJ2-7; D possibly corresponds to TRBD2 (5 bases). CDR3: CAWGLTYEQYF. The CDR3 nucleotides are TGTGCCTGGGGACTTACCTACGAGCAGTACTTC.